This TCR beta chain comes out of a study of blood T cell repertoires in COVID-19. The overall study: The origin of the acute and convalescent COVID-19 samples was the United States, Italy and Spain. From T cells, B-cell-depleted T cells, or PBMCs came the material, which was cDNA or gDNA.

Per the study methods: Estimated nucleated cell counts came from reference gene primer amplification. Sequencing was performed with immunoSEQ multiplex PCR; in TCRdb, only in-frame clones are kept and a portion is missing. That table is the source of V, J and clone size, and D and trimming were worked out from the DNA. Among hundreds of thousands of clones listed, roughly 90% were seen once. This CDR3 spans 13 amino acids. V trimming: 6 bases; J trimming: 1 base; junction bases outside the gene matches: 5. Germline assignment: CDR1 SQVTM and CDR2 ANQGSEA. This TCR came from a man between 18 and 35 years old with active or convalescent COVID-19. The sequenced sample was peripheral blood. The rearrangement links TRBV29-1 to TRBJ1-2; 7 bases are a match to TRBD1. Written as DNA, the CDR3 is TGCAGCGTGGAGACAGGGATTAACTATGGCTACACCTTC. Translated: CSVETGINYGYTF.